Below are 25 T cell receptor beta chains sequenced from a single sample in a study of shared clonotypes between healthy human individuals. TCRdb's table, derived via immunoSEQ multiplex PCR, lists solely in-frame clones and lacks some. The sample carries over 1.4 million clones, more than 95% recorded once. Specimen: naive CD4+ T cells sorted from blood. The subset was: CD45RA+ positively selected. Receptor source: a man between 25 and 39 years old in good health.

V and J are TRBV5-1 and TRBJ1-5; D gene ambiguous. Germline V gene lookup returns CDR1 SGHRS and CDR2 YFSETQ. V gave up 3 bases and J gave up 4 bases, with 23 bases separating them. This CDR3 is 18 amino acids long. CDR3 region: CASSYRLPLLKRNQPQHF. Written as DNA, the CDR3 is TGCGCCAGCAGCTATCGCCTCCCCCTGTTAAAACGGAATCAGCCCCAGCATTTT.

The chain couples TRBV7-9 to TRBJ1-1; D gene unclear. The CDR3 runs to 13 residues. Deletions cut 3 bases from V and 7 bases from J, with 12 bases between. CDR1 SEHNR and CDR2 FQNEAQ come from the germline V gene (reference sequence). This chain's CDR3 is CASSFEWGHEAFF. CDR3 nucleotide sequence: TGTGCCAGCAGCTTCGAATGGGGTCATGAAGCTTTCTTT.

This chain links TRBV28 with TRBJ2-7; 15 bases align to TRBD2. The CDR3 length is 19 residues. Germline trimming cut 7 bases from V and 2 bases from J; bases unmatched to any gene: 15. CDR1 and CDR2 (germline): MDHEN, SYDVKM. In DNA, the CDR3 is TGTGCCAGCATCCTTAAAGCCGGGACTAGCGGGGGGAGTACCTACGAGCAGTACTTC. It yields the protein CASILKAGTSGGSTYEQYF.

The sample holds one count of this clone. V usage is TRBV27 and J usage is TRBJ2-7; D not certain. The CDR3 is 12 residues long. With 5 bases removed from V and 7 bases from J, the gap between germline ends came to 12 bases. The germline V gene encodes CDR1 MNHEY and CDR2 SMNVEV (reference sequence). In DNA form, the CDR3 reads TGTGCCAGCAGTAGGACCCGGTCTGAGCAGTACTTC. Translation: CASSRTRSEQYF.

V gene TRBV6-6 combines with J gene TRBJ1-5; no clear D. Germline loops: CDR1 MNHNY, CDR2 SVGAGI (reference sequence). CDR3 length: 16 amino acids. V dropped 6 bases and J dropped 1 base, with 16 bases sitting between them. Written as DNA, the CDR3 is TGTGCCAGCAGGGGGATTCCGGGAGGGAGCAATCAGCCCCAGCATTTT. Translated, it gives CASRGIPGGSNQPQHF.

This rearrangement joins TRBV18 to TRBJ1-1; tentative D call: TRBD1 (6 bases). Germline loops: CDR1 KGHSH, CDR2 LQKENI. The CDR3 covers 16 residues. Trimming took off 2 bases at V and 1 base at J, with 14 bases between the two ends. DNA for the CDR3: TGTGCCAGCTCACCATCGTCCCTGGGGGCGAACACTGAAGCTTTCTTT. Its protein product is CASSPSSLGANTEAFF. Looking up the rest from reference TRBV18 and TRBJ1-1 gives the full variable domain: NAGVMQNPRHLVRRRGQEARLRCSPMKGHSHVYWYRQLPEEGLKFMVYLQKENIIDESGMPKERFSAEFPKEGPSILRIQQVVRGDSAAYFCASSPSSLGANTEAFFGQGTRLTVV.

CDR3 DNA sequence: TGTGCTAGTGGTCCGACAGGGGGAGGCACTGAAGCTTTCTTT. Translated, it gives CASGPTGGGTEAFF. The chain joins TRBV12-5 to TRBJ1-1; TRBD1 aligns across 9 bases. CDR3 length equals 14 residues. The V segment lost 5 bases and the J segment 4 bases; nucleotides outside the gene matches: 5. The V gene's germline CDR1 is LGHNT and CDR2 FRNRAP.

The V call is TRBV4-3, the J call TRBJ2-6, with D hard to call. In germline, CDR1 is LGHNA, CDR2 YSLEER. The CDR3 consists of 16 residues. V lost 3 bases and J lost 1, with 10 bases in between. CDR3 nucleotides: TGCGCCAGCAGCCAGGCCGCGTCTTCTGGGGCCAACGTCCTGACTTTC. Amino acids: CASSQAASSGANVLTF.

Concerning this clone: Compared with germline, one end of the junction differs, possibly owing to a read error. The genes are TRBV7-7 and TRBJ2-5; 8 bases are shared with TRBD1. Germline CDR1 reads SSHAT; CDR2 reads FNYEAQ (reference sequence). This CDR3 spans 15 amino acids. Here the CDR3 reads CASSSDRVGSETQYF. The CDR3 DNA sequence: TGTGCTAGCAGTTCGGACAGGGTCGGTAGTGAGACCCAGTACTTC.

This clone was observed once. The chain carries TRBV7-8 and TRBJ2-1, with TRBD1 matching over 9 bases. Germline V gives CDR1 SGHVS, CDR2 FQNEAQ. The CDR3 sequence is 17 residues long. Unmatched junction bases numbered 11, after V lost 4 bases and J lost 4 bases. CDR3 in DNA: TGTGCCAGCAGCTCCCGACCTCGGGACAGGGAGTACAATGAGCAGTTCTTC. Amino acid sequence: CASSSRPRDREYNEQFF.

J is TRBJ2-7 and V is TRBV7-9; 13 bases fit TRBD2. CDR3 length equals 15 residues. The V gene end was trimmed by 5 bases and the J gene end by 4 bases; junction bases not matched to a gene: 5. In germline, CDR1 is SEHNR, CDR2 FQNEAQ (reference sequence). CDR3: CASSPLAGGWYEQYF. CDR3 DNA sequence: TGTGCCAGCAGCCCACTAGCGGGAGGGTGGTACGAGCAGTACTTC.

The genes are TRBV18 and TRBJ2-1; 15 nucleotides agree with TRBD2. The CDR3 contains 15 residues. CDR1 is KGHSH and CDR2 is LQKENI in the germline V gene. After removal of 1 base from V and 12 bases from J, the junction contained 4 bases not matched to a gene. CDR3 in amino acids: CASSPQGLAGGPQFF. The CDR3 nucleotides are TGTGCCAGCTCACCACAAGGACTAGCGGGAGGGCCGCAGTTCTTC. The variable domain in full, completed from reference TRBV18 and TRBJ2-1, reads NAGVMQNPRHLVRRRGQEARLRCSPMKGHSHVYWYRQLPEEGLKFMVYLQKENIIDESGMPKERFSAEFPKEGPSILRIQQVVRGDSAAYFCASSPQGLAGGPQFFGPGTRLTVL.

The chain links TRBV21-1 to TRBJ1-2. TRBV21-1 represents a pseudogene. This CDR3 has 16 residues. The CDR3 loop is CASSKVPDRFGEGYTF. CDR3 sequence (DNA): TGTGCCAGCAGCAAAGTCCCCGATAGGTTTGGGGAAGGCTACACCTTC.

The chain joins TRBV14 to TRBJ1-1; D is unresolved. CDR1 and CDR2 from the germline V gene are SGHDN and FVKESK. V was cut by 0 bases and J by 4 bases, with 9 bases left in between. The CDR3 has 14 residues. In nucleotides, the CDR3 is TGTGCCAGCAGCCAAGATCTGATGGCCACTGAAGCTTTCTTT. It encodes CASSQDLMATEAFF.

Worth noting for this clone: Other DNA variants within this sample encode the same CDR3. The rearrangement links TRBV5-4 to TRBJ2-4, with D hard to call. Germline CDR1 is SGHNT and CDR2 is YYREEE (reference sequence). Trimming cost V 0 bases and J 0 bases, with 4 bases left between them. This CDR3 has 14 amino acids. The CDR3 region has the DNA TGTGCCAGCAGCTTGGGAGGAGCCAAAAACATTCAGTACTTC. Its protein is CASSLGGAKNIQYF.

The rearrangement uses TRBV4-2 and TRBJ1-2; D perhaps matches TRBD1 (5 bases). V lost 3 bases and J 8 bases, leaving 13 bases between the germline ends. Germline CDR1 is LGHNA and CDR2 is YNFKEQ. This CDR3 has 13 residues. The CDR3 nucleotides read TGTGCCAGCAGCCAGGGGCAGGGTGCGGGCTACACCTTC. Its translation: CASSQGQGAGYTF.

V and J are TRBV5-1 and TRBJ2-1; 12 bases are shared with TRBD2. J was trimmed by 8 bases and V by 5 bases; bases with no gene match: 17. CDR3 length: 18 residues. In germline, CDR1 is SGHRS, CDR2 YFSETQ. The CDR3 is CASRALAGGLPGNDEQFF. The DNA for the CDR3 is TGCGCCAGCAGGGCACTAGCGGGAGGCCTTCCAGGGAACGATGAGCAGTTCTTC.

The V gene is TRBV7-6, the J gene TRBJ2-5; no clear D. The CDR3 contains 13 residues. The germline CDR1 and CDR2 sequences are SGHVS and FNYEAQ. V was cut by 1 base and J by 7 bases, with 10 bases left in between. The CDR3 DNA sequence: TGTGCCAGCAGCTTAGGTGGCGATGCGACCCAGTACTTC. It is translated as CASSLGGDATQYF.

The chain joins TRBV4-2 to TRBJ2-1, with TRBD2 matching over 7 bases. CDR1 and CDR2 from the germline V gene are LGHNA and YNFKEQ. The CDR3 is made up of 15 amino acids. The ends lost 3 bases at V and 7 bases at J; junction bases unmatched: 9. The CDR3 protein is CASSQTSLRDNEQFF. CDR3 nucleotide sequence: TGTGCCAGCAGCCAGACTAGCCTCAGGGATAATGAGCAGTTCTTC.

The chain carries TRBV27 and TRBJ2-7; 7 bases line up with TRBD1. CDR3 length: 16 amino acids. The V segment lost 4 bases and the J segment 0 bases; nucleotides outside the gene matches: 9. CDR1 and CDR2 (germline): MNHEY, SMNVEV (reference sequence). The chain's CDR3 is CASSSGQPGVSYEQYF. CDR3 sequence (DNA): TGTGCCAGCAGTTCGGGACAGCCTGGGGTCTCCTACGAGCAGTACTTC.

The rearrangement joins TRBV6-5 to TRBJ2-2; either TRBD1 or TRBD2 may fit D (6 bases each). Trimming removed 1 base at V and 4 bases at J, with 10 bases between. The germline V gene encodes CDR1 MNHEY and CDR2 SVGAGI. The CDR3 covers 15 residues. Written as DNA, the CDR3 is TGTGCCAGCAGTTACTGGGGGGCGTCCACCGGGGAGCTGTTTTTT. This translates into CASSYWGASTGELFF.

V gene TRBV4-1 combines with J gene TRBJ1-2; 12 bases fit TRBD1. V dropped 0 bases and J dropped 6; count of bases not matched to a gene: 8. This CDR3 is built from 17 residues. The germline V gene encodes CDR1 MGHRA and CDR2 YSYEKL. CDR3 coding DNA: TGCGCCAGCAGCCAAGACAGGGGACAGGGGGCTGTTAATGGCTACACCTTC. Its protein is CASSQDRGQGAVNGYTF.

The chain is built from TRBV7-8 and TRBJ2-1, with D possibly matching TRBD2 (6 bases). V was pared by 1 base and J by 10 bases, with 14 bases between. This CDR3 has 14 residues. The germline V gene encodes CDR1 SGHVS and CDR2 FQNEAQ. CDR3 sequence: CASSLVLALGEQFF. The CDR3 bases are TGTGCCAGCAGCTTAGTACTAGCTTTGGGGGAGCAGTTCTTC.

With regard to this clone: Compared with germline, one end of the junction differs, possibly owing to a read error. The chain is built from TRBV7-9 and TRBJ1-6; D is possibly TRBD1 (6 bases). Germline V lookup: CDR1 SEHNR, CDR2 FQNEAQ (reference sequence). The CDR3 loop spans 15 amino acids. CDR3 protein: CTSSQVVGANSPLHF. CDR3 sequence (DNA): TGTACCAGCAGCCAGGTTGTGGGGGCTAATTCACCCCTCCACTTT.

The chain uses TRBV5-8 and TRBJ2-2; possibly TRBD2 for D (5 bases). The germline V gene encodes CDR1 SGHTS and CDR2 YDEGEE. The V and J ends lost 2 bases and 4 bases respectively, with 15 bases between them. CDR3 length equals 16 residues. Written as DNA, the CDR3 is TGTGCCAGCAGCTTAAGCCCTAGGGCGGGCACCGGGGAGCTGTTTTTT. Encoded protein: CASSLSPRAGTGELFF.